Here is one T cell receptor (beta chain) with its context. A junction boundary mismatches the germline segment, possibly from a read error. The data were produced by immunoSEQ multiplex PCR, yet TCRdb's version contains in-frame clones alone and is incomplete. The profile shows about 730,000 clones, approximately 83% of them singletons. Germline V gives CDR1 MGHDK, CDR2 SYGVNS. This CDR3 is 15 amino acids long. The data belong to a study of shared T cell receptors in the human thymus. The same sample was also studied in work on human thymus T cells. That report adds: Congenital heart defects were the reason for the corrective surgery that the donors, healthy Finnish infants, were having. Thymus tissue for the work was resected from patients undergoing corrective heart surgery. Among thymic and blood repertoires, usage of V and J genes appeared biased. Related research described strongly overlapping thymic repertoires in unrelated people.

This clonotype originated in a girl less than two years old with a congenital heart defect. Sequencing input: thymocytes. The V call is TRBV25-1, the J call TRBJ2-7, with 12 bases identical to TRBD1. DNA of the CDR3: TGTGCCAGCAGGGCACCGGGACAGGGGGCTAGCCCGGGGCACTTC. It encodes CASRAPGQGASPGHF.